The 21 T cell receptor beta chains reported below all come from one sample, sequenced in a study of CXCR3-negative and CXCR3-positive naive CD8 T cells (dated by TCRdb to between 2018 and 2020). TCRdb shows the sequencer as NextSeq 550. The Human TCR Profiling Kit (MiLaboratory) was used to prepare UMI-labeled 5' RACE TRB cDNA libraries. TCRdb reprocessed the reads; each CDR3 protein sequence makes one entry, and DNA is unavailable. The data table for this sample lists roughly 70,000 distinct CDR3 sequences. The ten top clones hold around 1.4% of the sample. The sequenced material came from naive CXCR3- CD8+ T cells from blood. The intended sense of this specimen's cell subset or site label: CD45RO-CCR7+CD27+CD95- naive CD8+ T cells lacking CXCR3 (TNR3-). The receptors originated from a human donor in good health. Some clones in this sample may be carry-over from other donors' samples.

The chain links TRBV20-1 to TRBJ2-7. The germline V gene encodes CDR1 DFQATT and CDR2 SNEGSKA (reference sequence). The CDR3 has 13 amino acids. CDR3 in amino acids: CSARPRTHYEQYF.

The chain couples TRBV4-3 to TRBJ1-2. Looked up from germline, CDR1 is LGHNA and CDR2 is YSLEER. The CDR3 length is 12 residues. CDR3 sequence: CASSQGRLGYTF.

The CDR3 is CASSYSDLGSHTEAFF. The V and J genes are TRBV6-6 and TRBJ1-1. Germline CDR1 and CDR2: MNHNY and SVGAGI (reference sequence). This CDR3 has 16 amino acids.

This sequence joins TRBV28 and TRBJ1-2; TCRdb outputs TRBD1, but without DNA this stays unchecked. CDR3 length: 16 amino acids. From germline, CDR1 is MDHEN and CDR2 SYDVKM. CDR3 amino acids: CASSKTGQPTNYGYTF.

The chain carries TRBV4-1 and TRBJ2-1; TCRdb gives TRBD1 as the D gene, but with no DNA this cannot be confirmed. This CDR3 comprises 15 residues. Germline CDR1 is MGHRA and CDR2 is YSYEKL. CDR3 sequence: CASSPGQGAINEQFF.

The chain carries TRBV9 and TRBJ2-7; TCRdb designates TRBD1, a call that cannot be tested without DNA. The CDR3 covers 15 residues. Germline V gives CDR1 SGDLS, CDR2 YYNGEE. CDR3 residues: CASSAGLTGAYEQYF.

The chain has TRBV28 and TRBJ2-1; absent DNA, TCRdb's TRBD1 call cannot be checked. Germline CDR1 MDHEN, CDR2 SYDVKM. This CDR3 has 16 residues. CDR3 sequence reads: CASSSGTGPSYNEQFF.

The chain's CDR3 is CASSLDAGSTDTQYF. V and J are TRBV11-2 and TRBJ2-3; TCRdb calls TRBD2, which cannot be checked without DNA. The CDR3 contains 15 residues. The germline CDR1 and CDR2 sequences are SGHAT and FQNNGV.

The chain is built from TRBV4-2 and TRBJ2-7; TCRdb outputs TRBD1, but without DNA this stays unchecked. Germline V gives CDR1 LGHNA, CDR2 YNFKEQ. The CDR3 has 18 residues. This CDR3 reads CASSPHRMRDRGFHEQYF.

The V call is TRBV28, the J call TRBJ2-7; TCRdb picks TRBD1, but there is no DNA to check that call. Germline loops: CDR1 MDHEN, CDR2 SYDVKM. The CDR3 runs 11 residues. CDR3 in amino acids: CASTRGYEQYF.

The chain uses TRBV12-3 or TRBV12-4 and TRBJ2-1; TCRdb's assignment of TRBD1 cannot be checked, as there is no DNA. The CDR3 runs to 15 residues. The CDR3 loop reads CASSDPGRAYNEQFF.

The chain carries TRBV7-3 and TRBJ2-7. The germline CDR1 and CDR2 sequences are SGHTA and FQGTGA. The length of the CDR3 is 13 residues. The chain's CDR3 is CASSFDNSGEQYF.

This chain connects TRBV7-2 to TRBJ1-1. The CDR3 has 12 amino acids. Germline V CDR1 and CDR2: SGHTA, FQGNSA. CDR3 protein: CASSFLRTEAFF.

The chain links TRBV29-1 to TRBJ2-3; TCRdb calls TRBD2, which cannot be checked without DNA. Germline lookup yields CDR1 SQVTM and CDR2 ANQGSEA. The CDR3 runs 16 residues. This CDR3 is CSVVGLAGGPSDTQYF.

This chain links TRBV29-1 with TRBJ2-5. This CDR3 region has 13 residues. Germline CDR1 reads SQVTM; CDR2 reads ANQGSEA. This CDR3 reads CSVDSKYQETQYF.

The J gene is TRBJ2-7, the V gene TRBV5-1; the D call of TRBD2 rests on TCRdb alone, since no DNA is present to check it. This CDR3 region has 11 residues. The germline V gene has CDR1 SGHRS and CDR2 YFSETQ. The CDR3 is CASGRGSEQYF.

The chain is built from TRBV6-2 or TRBV6-3 and TRBJ2-4; TCRdb designates TRBD1, a call that cannot be tested without DNA. Germline values: CDR1 MNHEY, CDR2 SVGEGT. The CDR3 runs 14 residues. This CDR3 is CASSPGYGKNIQYF.

The chain recombines TRBV6-6 with TRBJ2-1. The germline CDR1 and CDR2 sequences are MNHNY and SVGAGI (reference sequence). The CDR3 has 17 residues. CDR3 sequence: CASSGFLAPDSYNEQFF.

The chain links TRBV5-6 to TRBJ2-1. This CDR3 spans 16 amino acids. Germline CDR1 reads SGHDT; CDR2 reads YYEEEE. The CDR3 region is CASRMVDQRSYNEQFF.

V and J are TRBV30 and TRBJ2-7. CDR3 length: 12 residues. Germline V lookup: CDR1 GTSNPN, CDR2 SVGIG (reference sequence). CDR3 in amino acids: CAWGQASYEQYF.

The chain has TRBV7-9 and TRBJ1-1; TCRdb returns TRBD1, unconfirmable since there is no DNA. CDR1 and CDR2 from the germline V gene are SEHNR and FQNEAQ (reference sequence). The CDR3 spans 17 residues. The chain's CDR3 is CASSPRGGGWSDTEAFF.